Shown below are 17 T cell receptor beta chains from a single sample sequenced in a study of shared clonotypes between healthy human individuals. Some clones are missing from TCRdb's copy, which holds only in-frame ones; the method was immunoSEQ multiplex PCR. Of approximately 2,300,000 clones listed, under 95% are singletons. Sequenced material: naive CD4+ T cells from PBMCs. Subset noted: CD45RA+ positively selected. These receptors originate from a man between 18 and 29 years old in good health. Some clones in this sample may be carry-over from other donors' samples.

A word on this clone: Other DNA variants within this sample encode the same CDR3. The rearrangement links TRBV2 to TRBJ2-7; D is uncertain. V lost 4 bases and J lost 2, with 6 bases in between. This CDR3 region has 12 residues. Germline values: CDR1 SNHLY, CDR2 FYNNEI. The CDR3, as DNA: TGTGCCAGCAGTGGGCAGGCCTACGAGCAGTACTTC. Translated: CASSGQAYEQYF.

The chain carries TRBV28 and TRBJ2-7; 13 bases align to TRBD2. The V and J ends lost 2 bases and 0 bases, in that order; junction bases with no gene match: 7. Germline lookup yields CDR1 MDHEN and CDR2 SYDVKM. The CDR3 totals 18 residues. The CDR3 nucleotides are TGTGCCAGCAGTTTAAGGACTAGCGGGAGCCCTAGCTCCTACGAGCAGTACTTC. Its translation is CASSLRTSGSPSSYEQYF.

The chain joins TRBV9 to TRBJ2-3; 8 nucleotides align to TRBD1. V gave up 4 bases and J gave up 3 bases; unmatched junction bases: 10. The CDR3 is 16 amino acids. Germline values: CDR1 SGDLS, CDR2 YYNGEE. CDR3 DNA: TGTGCCAGCAGCTACTCGGACAGGGCTTTTACAGATACGCAGTATTTT. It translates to CASSYSDRAFTDTQYF. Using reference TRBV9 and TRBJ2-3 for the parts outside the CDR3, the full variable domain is DSGVTQTPKHLITATGQRVTLRCSPRSGDLSVYWYQQSLDQGLQFLIQYYNGEERAKGNILERFSAQQFPDLHSELNLSSLELGDSALYFCASSYSDRAFTDTQYFGPGTRLTVL.

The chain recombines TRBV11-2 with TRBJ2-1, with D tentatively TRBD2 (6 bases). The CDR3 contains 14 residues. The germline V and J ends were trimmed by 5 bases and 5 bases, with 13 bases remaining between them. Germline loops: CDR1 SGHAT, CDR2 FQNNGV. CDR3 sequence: CASSLRGSDNEQFF. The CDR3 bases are TGTGCCAGCAGCCTCCGGGGGAGCGACAATGAGCAGTTCTTC. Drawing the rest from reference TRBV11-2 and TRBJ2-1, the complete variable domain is EAGVAQSPRYKIIEKRQSVAFWCNPISGHATLYWYQQILGQGPKLLIQFQNNGVVDDSQLPKDRFSAERLKGVDSTLKIQPAKLEDSAVYLCASSLRGSDNEQFFGPGTRLTVL.

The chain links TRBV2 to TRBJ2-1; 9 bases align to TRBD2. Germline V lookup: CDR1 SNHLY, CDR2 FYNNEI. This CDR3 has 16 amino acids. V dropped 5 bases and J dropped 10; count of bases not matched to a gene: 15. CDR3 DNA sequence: TGTGCCAGCAGTCCCATAGCGGGAGCTTATGGGGAGGAGCAGTTCTTC. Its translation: CASSPIAGAYGEEQFF.

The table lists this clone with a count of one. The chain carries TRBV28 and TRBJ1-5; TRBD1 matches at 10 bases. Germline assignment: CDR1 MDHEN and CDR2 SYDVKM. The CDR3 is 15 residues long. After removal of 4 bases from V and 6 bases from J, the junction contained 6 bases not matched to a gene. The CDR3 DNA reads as TGTGCCAGCAGTTCGTCGGACAGGGGGGTTCAGCCCCAGCATTTT. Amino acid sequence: CASSSSDRGVQPQHF.

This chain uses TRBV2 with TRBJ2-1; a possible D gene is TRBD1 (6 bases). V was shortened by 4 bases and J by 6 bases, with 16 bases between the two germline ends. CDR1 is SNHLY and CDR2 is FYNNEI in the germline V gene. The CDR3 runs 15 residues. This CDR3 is CASSAGGGSPNEQFF. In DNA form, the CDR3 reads TGTGCCAGCAGTGCTGGGGGCGGTTCCCCCAATGAGCAGTTCTTC.

The CDR3 bases are TGTGCCAGCAGTGAACAGGGGGTGAACACTGAAGCTTTCTTT. It encodes CASSEQGVNTEAFF. The chain is built from TRBV6-1 and TRBJ1-1; 7 bases line up with TRBD1. This CDR3 is built from 14 residues. Germline V gene sequence: CDR1 MNHNS, CDR2 SASEGT. The V segment lost 2 bases and the J segment 0 bases; nucleotides outside the gene matches: 0.

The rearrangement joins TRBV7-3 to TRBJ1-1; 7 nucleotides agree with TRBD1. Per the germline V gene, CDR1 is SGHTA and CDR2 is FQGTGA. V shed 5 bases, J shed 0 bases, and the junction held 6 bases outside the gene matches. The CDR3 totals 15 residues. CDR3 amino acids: CASSPTGTVNTEAFF. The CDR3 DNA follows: TGTGCCAGCAGCCCGACCGGGACAGTGAACACTGAAGCTTTCTTT.

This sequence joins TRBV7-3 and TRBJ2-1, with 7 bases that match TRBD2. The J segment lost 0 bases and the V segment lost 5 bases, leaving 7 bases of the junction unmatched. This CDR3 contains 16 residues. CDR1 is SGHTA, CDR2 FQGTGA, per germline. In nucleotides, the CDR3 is TGTGCCAGCAGCCAAGCTAGCGGTAGCTCCTACAATGAGCAGTTCTTC. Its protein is CASSQASGSSYNEQFF.

CDR3 residues: CSVGLAANTGELFF. Here the CDR3 DNA reads TGCAGCGTGGGACTAGCGGCGAACACCGGGGAGCTGTTTTTT. J is TRBJ2-2 and V is TRBV29-1, with 11 bases fitting TRBD2. The V segment lost 6 bases and the J segment 0 bases; nucleotides outside the gene matches: 0. CDR3 length: 14 amino acids. Germline CDR1 reads SQVTM; CDR2 reads ANQGSEA.

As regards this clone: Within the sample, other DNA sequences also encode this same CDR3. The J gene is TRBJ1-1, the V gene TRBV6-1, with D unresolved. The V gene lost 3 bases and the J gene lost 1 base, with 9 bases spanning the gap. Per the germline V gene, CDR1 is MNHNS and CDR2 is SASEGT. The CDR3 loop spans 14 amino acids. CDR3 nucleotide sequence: TGTGCCAGCAGTGAGGGAGGCCCGAACACTGAAGCTTTCTTT. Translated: CASSEGGPNTEAFF.

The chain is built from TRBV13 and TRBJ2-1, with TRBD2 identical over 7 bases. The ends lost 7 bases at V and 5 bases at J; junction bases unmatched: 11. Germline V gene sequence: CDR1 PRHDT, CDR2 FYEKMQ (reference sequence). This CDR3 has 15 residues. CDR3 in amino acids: CASMPIGEGHNEQFF. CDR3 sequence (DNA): TGTGCCAGCATGCCCATAGGGGAGGGCCACAATGAGCAGTTCTTC.

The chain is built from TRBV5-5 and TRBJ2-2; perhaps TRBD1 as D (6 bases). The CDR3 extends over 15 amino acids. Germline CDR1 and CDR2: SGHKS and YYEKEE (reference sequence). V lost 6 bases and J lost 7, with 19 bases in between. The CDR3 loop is CASNHRDNANGELFF. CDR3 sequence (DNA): TGTGCCAGCAACCACCGGGACAACGCAAACGGGGAGCTGTTTTTT.

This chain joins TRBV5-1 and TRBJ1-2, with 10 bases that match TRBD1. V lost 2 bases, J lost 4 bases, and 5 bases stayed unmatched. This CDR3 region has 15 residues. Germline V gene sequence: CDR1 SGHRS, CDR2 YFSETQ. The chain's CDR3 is CASSFPGQGIYGYTF. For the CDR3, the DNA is TGCGCCAGCAGCTTTCCGGGACAGGGGATCTATGGCTACACCTTC.

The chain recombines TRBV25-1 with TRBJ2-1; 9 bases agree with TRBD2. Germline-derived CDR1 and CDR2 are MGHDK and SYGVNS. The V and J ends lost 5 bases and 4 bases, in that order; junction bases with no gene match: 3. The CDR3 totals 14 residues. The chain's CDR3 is CASSRLAGYNEQFF. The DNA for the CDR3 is TGTGCCAGCAGTAGGCTAGCGGGGTACAATGAGCAGTTCTTC.

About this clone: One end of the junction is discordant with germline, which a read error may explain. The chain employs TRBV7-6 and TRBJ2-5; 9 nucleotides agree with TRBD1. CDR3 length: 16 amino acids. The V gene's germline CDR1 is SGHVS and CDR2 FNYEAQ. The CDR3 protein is CASSLAGTGLFETQYF. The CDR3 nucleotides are TGTGCCAGCAGCCTAGCTGGGACAGGGTTGTTCGAGACCCAGTACTTC.